This is a list of T cell receptor beta chains from one sample in a study of control samples from healthy donors and cancer patients. TCRdb's copy holds only in-frame clones and misses some; the assay was immunoSEQ multiplex PCR. Here the sample spans fewer than 110,000 clones, roughly 91% being singletons. Sequenced material: PBMCs. These receptor sequences come from a man aged 55 to 70 with lung cancer. Each CDR3 is given with its conserved first and last residue. A D gene is named only where the DNA matches it firmly. The size of a clone is reported for some rows only, either as once, few or many, or as a class for expanded clones.

J	size	D	V	CDR3	DNA
TRBJ1-5	NA	NA	TRBV5-6	CASSFWPGANQPQHF	TGTGCCAGCAGCTTTTGGCCGGGGGCAAATCAGCCCCAGCATTTT
TRBJ1-4	NA	TRBD1	TRBV4-1	CASSPRTGGTNEKLFF	TGCGCCAGCAGCCCACGGACAGGAGGCACTAATGAAAAACTGTTTTTT
TRBJ1-5	NA	NA	TRBV4-1	CASSQGSTTVSNQPQHF	TGCGCCAGCAGCCAAGGATCGACGACAGTTAGCAATCAGCCCCAGCATTTT
TRBJ1-1	NA	NA	TRBV21-1	CASSKLPQGEGTEAFF	TGTGCCAGCAGCAAACTCCCCCAGGGAGAAGGGACTGAAGCTTTCTTT
TRBJ1-3	NA	NA	TRBV7-6	CASSGVSGNTIYF	TGTGCCAGCAGCGGAGTCTCTGGAAACACCATATATTTT
TRBJ2-2	NA	NA	TRBV30	CAWSFHRVYSTTGELFF	TGTGCCTGGAGTTTTCATCGGGTCTATTCAACCACCGGGGAGCTGTTTTTT
TRBJ1-1	once	TRBD1	TRBV7-9	CASSLDQGAGTEAFF	TGTGCCAGCAGCTTGGACCAGGGGGCCGGCACTGAAGCTTTCTTT
TRBJ1-1	NA	NA	TRBV3-1/TRBV3-2	CASRPSGGLNTEAFF	TGTGCCAGCAGACCCTCCGGCGGGCTTAACACTGAAGCTTTCTTT
TRBJ1-2	NA	NA	TRBV30	CAWSRAGVLNYGYTF	TGTGCCTGGAGTCGGGCAGGCGTCCTTAATTATGGCTACACCTTC
TRBJ2-7	NA	NA	TRBV9	CASSSFGTGRSYEQYF	TGTGCCAGCAGCTCTTTTGGAACAGGACGCTCCTACGAGCAGTACTTC
TRBJ2-5	NA	NA	TRBV14	CASSQGDSVGWAQYF	TGTGCCAGCAGCCAAGGGGACTCCGTAGGGTGGGCCCAGTACTTC
TRBJ1-2	NA	TRBD1	TRBV6-4	CASSVWTGSPYGYTF	TGTGCCAGCAGTGTATGGACAGGGAGCCCCTATGGCTACACCTTC
TRBJ2-1	NA	TRBD1	TRBV7-9	CASSLGQGGQFF	TGTGCCAGCAGCCTGGGACAGGGCGGGCAGTTCTTC
TRBJ2-3	NA	NA	TRBV7-7	CASSFGPSTDTQYF	TGTGCCAGCAGCTTCGGGCCCTCCACAGATACGCAGTATTTT
TRBJ1-1	NA	TRBD1	TRBV7-6	CASSVLQGVPSVGNTEAFF	TGTGCCAGCAGCGTACTACAGGGGGTACCTTCGGTTGGGAACACTGAAGCTTTCTTT
TRBJ2-2	NA	NA	TRBV12-5	CASGGRVNTGELFF	TGTGCTAGTGGTGGCAGGGTGAACACCGGGGAGCTGTTTTTT
TRBJ1-4	NA	NA	TRBV5-1	CASSSGGTNEKLFF	TGCGCCAGCAGCTCGGGGGGAACTAATGAAAAACTGTTTTTT
TRBJ2-6	few	NA	TRBV5-5	CASSSLGGDYSGANVLTF	TGTGCCAGCAGTTCACTGGGGGGAGACTACTCTGGGGCCAACGTCCTGACTTTC
TRBJ2-7	NA	NA	TRBV5-1	CASSLSPGAGEQYF	TGCGCCAGCAGCCTCTCCCCCGGCGCGGGCGAGCAGTACTTC
TRBJ1-6	NA	TRBD1	TRBV10-1	CASSENRGNSPLHF	TGCGCCAGCAGTGAGAACAGGGGGAATTCACCCCTCCACTTT
TRBJ1-2	NA	TRBD1	TRBV4-1	CASSNPGQEYNYGYTF	TGCGCCAGCAGCAATCCTGGACAGGAATATAACTATGGCTACACCTTC
TRBJ2-7	once	TRBD2	TRBV5-1	CASSSGLAGTSYEQYF	TGCGCCAGCAGCTCGGGACTAGCGGGGACATCCTACGAGCAGTACTTC
TRBJ1-3	NA	TRBD1	TRBV2	CASSGDRNSGNTIYF	TGTGCCAGCAGTGGGGACAGGAACTCTGGAAACACCATATATTTT
TRBJ2-7	NA	NA	TRBV4-1	CASSPMGVWYEQYF	TGCGCCAGCAGCCCGATGGGGGTTTGGTACGAGCAGTACTTC
TRBJ2-7	NA	NA	TRBV2	CASRRLVGAGYEQYF	TGTGCCAGCAGGCGTCTCGTGGGGGCAGGGTACGAGCAGTACTTC
TRBJ1-1	NA	NA	TRBV3-1/TRBV3-2	CASSVVNTEAFF	TGTGCCAGCAGTGTTGTGAACACTGAAGCTTTCTTT
TRBJ2-2	once	NA	TRBV10-2	CASSERRYNTGELFF	TGCGCCAGCAGTGAAAGGCGGTACAACACCGGGGAGCTGTTTTTT
TRBJ1-6	NA	NA	TRBV27	CASSLSNGRNSPLHF	TGTGCCAGCAGTTTATCGAATGGGAGAAATTCACCCCTCCACTTT
TRBJ1-1	NA	TRBD1	TRBV7-3	CASSRYRGEGEAFF	TGTGCCAGCAGCCGTTACAGGGGGGAGGGTGAAGCTTTCTTT
TRBJ2-2	NA	NA	TRBV25-1	CASRQRNTGELFF	TGTGCCAGTCGACAGCGTAACACCGGGGAGCTGTTTTTT
TRBJ1-6	once	NA	TRBV30	CAWSVNRHESSPLHF	TGTGCCTGGAGTGTAAATAGGCATGAATCTTCACCCCTCCACTTT
TRBJ2-7	NA	NA	TRBV24-1	CATSDLLWGPLDYEQYF	TGTGCCACCAGTGATTTGCTCTGGGGGCCACTTGACTACGAGCAGTACTTC
TRBJ2-1	NA	NA	TRBV7-3	CASSPSSYNEQFF	TGTGCCAGCAGCCCGAGCTCCTACAATGAGCAGTTCTTC